This TCR beta chain was obtained from a study of blood T cell repertoires in COVID-19. The table came from immunoSEQ multiplex PCR; TCRdb's copy has only in-frame clones and leaves some out. This table holds roughly 140,000 clones, around 80% found once. Germline lookup yields CDR1 LGHDT and CDR2 YNNKEL (reference sequence). V was clipped by 4 bases and J by 9 bases; unmatched bases: 10. The CDR3 consists of 15 residues. The origin of this receptor is a woman aged 60-75 years with acute or convalescent COVID-19. The J gene is TRBJ2-1, the V gene TRBV3-1 (or the pseudogene TRBV3-2), with TRBD2 matching over 9 bases. Specimen: peripheral blood. In DNA form, the CDR3 reads TGTGCCAGCAGCCCAAATACTCTAGCGGGACCTGAGCAGTTCTTC. It encodes CASSPNTLAGPEQFF.